This TCR beta chain was recorded in a study of CD8+ T cells in alopecia areata (dated by TCRdb to about 2018). Describing the broader study: Treated patients were enrolled in an open-label pilot trial of oral tofacitinib, 5 to 10 mg twice daily, for moderate-to-severe alopecia areata. Patients received tofacitinib for 6 to 18 months and were then followed off drug for 6 months to check for delayed response and recurrence. The SALT score, which quantifies the percentage of affected scalp surface area, was used to measure disease severity in treated patients. High-throughput TCRbeta sequencing was used to examine T cell clonal expansion in alopecia areata in both the C3H/HeJ mouse model and human patients. Human TCRbeta sequencing covered scalp tissue and sorted CD4+ and CD8+ peripheral blood T cells from patchy and totalis/universalis alopecia areata patients and healthy controls. Biopsies were taken from tofacitinib-treated patients at baseline and again at 4 and 24 weeks into treatment, and several of those patients also had a later scalp biopsy. Clonality in the scalp was compared among normal scalp (n=4), patchy alopecia areata scalp (n=8), and alopecia totalis/universalis scalp (n=8). RNA was obtained with the PAXgene miRNA kit for fixed scalp, the miRNeasy kit for PBMCs, and the RNeasy kit for mouse skin. TCRbeta CDR3 regions were amplified by immunoSEQ multiplex PCR using 35 Vbeta forward and 13 Jbeta reverse primers. Here is what the overall study found, with its caveats: Compared with mice, TCR sequences shared between patients were less clear, possibly partly because of HLA diversity across the patient population. With tofacitinib, both scalp clonality and the number of expanded CD8+ clones among the top 100 scalp clones went down significantly. Unlike mouse skin, which is dominated by gammadelta T cells, normal human skin has resident alphabeta T cells that are also sequenced, and this complicates analysis of the scalp TCR repertoire. Compared with normal scalp, lesional scalp, particularly in alopecia totalis/universalis, had higher clonality and more expanded CD8+ clones, which suggests antigenic drive. Many expanded lesional clones were found to persist in scalp and blood during tofacitinib treatment, and relapse after treatment cessation may be partly explained by this persistence. Because the treated cohort was small and included a single nonresponder, larger studies are needed to assess links between baseline CD8+ expansion and response.

Comment on this clone: Its antigen is not yet known. Base qualities are missing; no much larger clone stands one base away.

The time point label, as the study defines it: less than 30 weeks on oral tofacitinib. This specimen's treatment or condition label, interpreted: oral pan-JAK inhibitor, 5-10 mg twice daily. Lesional scalp punch biopsies and peripheral blood were collected from alopecia areata patients. Scalp biopsies from humans were placed right away in PAXgene tissue containers for fixation. The CDR3 starts with the cysteine, ends with the phenylalanine, and has 16 residues. Just CDR3 DNA is preserved here, 48 bases in frame from base 1. Trimming accounts for 3 bases at V and 3 bases at J, while the number of junction bases matched to no gene is 4. CDR1 is given as SEHNR and CDR2 as FQNEAQ, both from the germline V gene (reference sequence). The library was generated by the immunoSEQ multiplex PCR assay. RNA was extracted from all samples and reverse transcribed into cDNA as template for TCR sequencing. SuperScript III was used for first-strand cDNA synthesis, primed with a 2:1 mix of oligo-dT and random hexamers. A synthetic immune receptor repertoire was used to measure amplification bias, and any remaining bias was corrected computationally. The paper's processing steps were these. Raw reads were preprocessed to remove errors, and CDR3 was defined according to IMGT conventions as the region from the conserved cysteine to phenylalanine. Clonality was calculated as 1 minus Shannon entropy normalized by log2 of the number of productive unique TCRs. Whether scalp clones were CD4 or CD8 was inferred by matching scalp TCRbeta sequences against CD4 and CD8 repertoires sorted from blood. TCRdb obtained this table from immuneACCESS and retained in-frame rearrangements with V and J assigned. These tables miss some clones; where compared with another copy, unresolved V genes account for less than half of the shortfall, and the remainder is unexplained. From that table come the V and J calls and clone size; the DNA was used to work out D and trimming. Within this sample are about 4,300 clones, with roughly 71% of them counted one time only. Clones ranked in the top ten supply roughly 7.4% of the sample.

The sequencing here drew on skin, taken at week 24, from a patient treated with tofacitinib. This receptor chain uses TRBV7-9 and TRBJ1-4; 10 middle bases align to TRBD1. The sequence was collected from a human donor with alopecia areata. CDR3 sequence: CASSLTGGVSNEKLFF. The sequence in DNA is TGTGCCAGCAGCTTGACAGGGGGCGTATCTAATGAAAAACTGTTTTTT.